This TCR beta chain was sequenced during a study of human T cells and chemical hapten exposure. There are many counts of this clonotype. TCRdb processed the RACE reads anew with MiXCR; each CDR3 protein has one entry. The sample holds some 46,000 distinct CDR3 sequences, about 3.9% seen once. Time point in this sample: healthy volunteer bleed at 2 weeks. From whole blood left unfractionated, total RNA was extracted. The germline V gene encodes CDR1 MNHEY and CDR2 SMNVEV (reference sequence). The V gene lost 5 bases and the J gene lost 0 bases, with 17 bases spanning the gap. CDR3 length: 17 residues. Sequences were obtained from whole blood. V and J are TRBV27 and TRBJ1-5; weak D call: TRBD1 (6 bases). The sequence was obtained from a female donor in good health. Some clones in this sample may be carry-over from other donors' samples. CDR3 sequence: CASSRGGGGYSNQPQHF. In nucleotides, the CDR3 is TGTGCCAGCAGTCGGGGGGGGGGCGGATATAGCAATCAGCCCCAGCATTTT.